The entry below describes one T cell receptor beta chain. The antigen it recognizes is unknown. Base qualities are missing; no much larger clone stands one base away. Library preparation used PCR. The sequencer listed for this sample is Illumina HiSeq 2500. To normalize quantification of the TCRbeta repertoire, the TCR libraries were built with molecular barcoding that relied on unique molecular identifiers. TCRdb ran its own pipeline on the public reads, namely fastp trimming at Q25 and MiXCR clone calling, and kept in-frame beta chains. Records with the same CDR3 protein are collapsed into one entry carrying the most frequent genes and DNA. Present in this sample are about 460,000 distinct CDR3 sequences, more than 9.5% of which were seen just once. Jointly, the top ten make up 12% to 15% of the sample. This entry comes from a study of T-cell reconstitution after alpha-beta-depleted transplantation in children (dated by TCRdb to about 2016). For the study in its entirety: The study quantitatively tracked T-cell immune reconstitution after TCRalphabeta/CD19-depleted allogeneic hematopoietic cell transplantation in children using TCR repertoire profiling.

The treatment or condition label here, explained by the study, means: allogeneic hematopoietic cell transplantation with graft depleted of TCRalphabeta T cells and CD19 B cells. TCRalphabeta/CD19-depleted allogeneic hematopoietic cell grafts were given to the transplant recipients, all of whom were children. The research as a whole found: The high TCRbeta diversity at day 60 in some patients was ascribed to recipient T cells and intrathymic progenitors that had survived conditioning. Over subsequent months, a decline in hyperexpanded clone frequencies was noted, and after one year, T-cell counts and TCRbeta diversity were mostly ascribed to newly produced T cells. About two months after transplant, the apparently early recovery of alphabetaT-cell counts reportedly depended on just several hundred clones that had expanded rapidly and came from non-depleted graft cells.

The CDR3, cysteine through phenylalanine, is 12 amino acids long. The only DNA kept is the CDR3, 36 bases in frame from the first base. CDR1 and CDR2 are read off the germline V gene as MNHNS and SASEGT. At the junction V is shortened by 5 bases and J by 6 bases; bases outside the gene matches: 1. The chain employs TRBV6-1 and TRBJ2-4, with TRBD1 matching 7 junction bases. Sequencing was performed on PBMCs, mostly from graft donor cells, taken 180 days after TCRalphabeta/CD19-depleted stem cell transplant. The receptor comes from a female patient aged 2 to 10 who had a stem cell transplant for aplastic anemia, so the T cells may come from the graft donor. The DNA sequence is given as TGTGCCAGCAGTCCAGGGGGAAACATTCAGTACTTC. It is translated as CASSPGGNIQYF.